The source of this T cell receptor beta chain is a study of type 1 regulatory T cells. The wider study: T-allo10 is an in vitro-generated, Tr1-enriched CD4 T cell product specific for alloantigen. Study-wide findings and caveats: Tr1 cells had a more restricted TCR repertoire than non-Tr1 cells.

Each CDR3 protein gets one entry after TCRdb re-called the reads with MiXCR. The sample shows 55,000 to 65,000 distinct CDR3 sequences, 62% of them seen only once. On this clonotype: Its antigen is as yet unknown.

Trimming cost V 2 bases and J 5 bases, with 16 bases left between them. The CDR3 length is 15 residues. The germline CDR1 and CDR2 sequences are KGHSH and LQKENI. The gene calls are TRBV18 and TRBJ2-7, with D possibly matching TRBD2 (6 bases). This receptor was obtained from a human donor in good health. The specimen was cultured non-Tr1 T cells, either the whole culture or a sorted T cell fraction (not recorded which). The CDR3 here is CASSPIGTPDHEQYF. The CDR3 nucleotides are TGTGCCAGCTCACCAATTGGGACTCCGGACCACGAGCAGTACTTC. Looking up the rest from reference TRBV18 and TRBJ2-7 gives the full variable domain: NAGVMQNPRHLVRRRGQEARLRCSPMKGHSHVYWYRQLPEEGLKFMVYLQKENIIDESGMPKERFSAEFPKEGPSILRIQQVVRGDSAAYFCASSPIGTPDHEQYFGPGTRLTVT.